Following are 26 T cell receptor beta chains from one sample sequenced in a study of CD8+CD57+ T cells in acquired aplastic anemia. Profiling of TCR beta VDJ combinations and CDR3 sequences used genomic DNA as template. TCRdb independently ran MiXCR on the reads; one entry per CDR3 protein. The sample has approximately 200,000 distinct CDR3 sequences, around 60% seen once. Sequenced input: sorted CD4+, CD8+, or CD8+CD57+ T cells (not recorded which) from PBMCs. The receptors stem from a human donor in good health.

The chain employs TRBV12-3 or TRBV12-4 and TRBJ2-6; no reliable D call. CDR3 length equals 14 residues. V shed 10 bases and J shed 2 bases, with 12 bases lying between them. The CDR3 loop is CAIPRPTGANVLTF. CDR3 in DNA: TGTGCCATCCCCCGGCCCACTGGGGCCAACGTCCTGACTTTC.

J is TRBJ2-7 and V is TRBV11-3; 9 bases are shared with TRBD2. Trimming removed 4 bases from V and 3 bases from J; junction bases left unmatched: 4. Germline V gene sequence: CDR1 SGHNT, CDR2 YENEEA. CDR3 length: 14 residues. The CDR3 spells CASSSLAGRYEQYF. In nucleotides, the CDR3 is TGTGCCAGCAGCTCGCTAGCGGGGCGCTACGAGCAGTACTTC.

In its sample, this clonotype was seen many times. The DNA of the CDR3 is TGCAGTGCACGAAGCCGGACTAGCGGGGGGGGGGCGCAGTATTTT. Encoded protein: CSARSRTSGGGAQYF. The V and J genes are TRBV20-1 and TRBJ2-3, with 15 positions matching TRBD2. Germline V gives CDR1 DFQATT, CDR2 SNEGSKA (reference sequence). This CDR3 region has 15 residues. V lost 6 bases and J lost 10; bases outside the gene matches: 11.

This clonotype has a count of ten or more. The chain uses TRBV3-1 and TRBJ2-1; unclear D gene. With 0 bases removed from V and 9 bases from J, the gap between germline ends came to 9 bases. The CDR3 contains 13 residues. The germline V gene has CDR1 LGHDT and CDR2 YNNKEL (reference sequence). As DNA, the CDR3 is TGTGCCAGCAGCCAAGAGTTAGGGTTTGAGCAGTTCTTC. Encoded protein: CASSQELGFEQFF.

This CDR3 reads CAIGFAQDQPQHF. The CDR3 region has the DNA TGTGCCATAGGCTTTGCCCAGGATCAGCCCCAGCATTTT. This chain joins TRBV10-3 and TRBJ1-5; D is undetermined. The CDR3 runs to 13 residues. The germline gives CDR1 ENHRY, CDR2 SYGVKD. With 9 bases removed from V and 5 bases from J, the gap between germline ends came to 14 bases.

As to this clonotype: Because the CDR3 is missing its conserved closing phenylalanine or tryptophan, this is likely a read error. The DNA is left out, because the CDR3 cannot be placed on it with certainty; the CDR3 is given as TCRdb lists it. The gene calls are TRBV6-6 and TRBJ2-7; the table calls TRBD1, which could not be checked here. CDR1 is MNHNY and CDR2 is SVGAGI in the germline V gene (reference sequence). The CDR3 comprises 11 residues, both ends counted. This CDR3 reads CASSQDRSNKY.

This clonotype was seen many times. The chain combines TRBV7-9 with TRBJ2-3, with D tentatively TRBD2 (5 bases). V was trimmed by 2 bases and J by 5 bases, leaving 14 bases between them. Looked up from germline, CDR1 is SEHNR and CDR2 is FQNEAQ (reference sequence). The CDR3 extends over 15 amino acids. Here the CDR3 DNA reads TGTGCCAGCAGCTTATCGACTACCTATGGAGATACGCAGTATTTT. As protein: CASSLSTTYGDTQYF.

The chain carries TRBV7-6 and TRBJ2-3; 8 bases are shared with TRBD2. Germline V gene lookup returns CDR1 SGHVS and CDR2 FNYEAQ. The CDR3 contains 17 residues. V gave up 1 base and J gave up 3 bases; unmatched junction bases: 9. CDR3 amino acids: CASSLVVAGTITDTQYF. The CDR3 DNA follows: TGTGCCAGCAGCTTAGTGGTAGCGGGAACTATAACAGATACGCAGTATTTT.

The chain carries TRBV9 and TRBJ2-1, with D hard to call. The germline V gene encodes CDR1 SGDLS and CDR2 YYNGEE. The CDR3 contains 14 residues. V shed 4 bases and J shed 5 bases, with 13 bases lying between them. The CDR3 spells CASSLLIGDNEQFF. The CDR3 DNA is TGTGCCAGCAGCTTATTGATAGGAGACAATGAGCAGTTCTTC.

In its sample, this clonotype was seen many times. Germline is not matched at one junction end, which may reflect a read error. V is TRBV7-7 and J is TRBJ2-2; D unclear. The germline CDR1 and CDR2 sequences are SSHAT and FNYEAQ (reference sequence). The CDR3 totals 16 residues. CDR3 region: CASSPASSPNTGELFF. In DNA, the CDR3 is TGTGCTAGCAGCCCGGCTTCATCGCCGAACACCGGGGAGCTGTTTTTT.

The rearrangement uses TRBV19 and TRBJ2-1, with TRBD2 matching over 10 bases. J gave up 5 bases and V 7 bases, and 8 bases lay outside the gene matches. CDR3 length equals 15 residues. Germline CDR1 LNHDA, CDR2 SQIVND (reference sequence). The CDR3 loop is CASKKREGLNNEQFF. In DNA, the CDR3 is TGTGCCAGTAAAAAGCGGGAGGGCCTCAACAATGAGCAGTTCTTC.

Only one count was recorded for this clonotype. A read error is possible here, since a much larger clone lies one base away. This chain uses TRBV3-1 with TRBJ1-5; TRBD1 matches 9 bases. This CDR3 has 15 residues. Germline V CDR1 and CDR2: LGHDT, YNNKEL (reference sequence). CDR3 in DNA: TGTGCCAGCAGCCAAGGGGGACAGGGCAATCAGCCCCGGCATTTT. Residues: CASSQGGQGNQPRHF. The full variable domain, rest sourced from reference TRBV3-1 and TRBJ1-5, is DTAVSQTPKYLVTQMGNDKSIKCEQNLGHDTMYWYKQDSKKFLKIMFSYNNKELIINETVPNRFSPKSPDKAHLNLHINSLELGDSAVYFCASSQGGQGNQPRHFGDGTRLSIL.

This clonotype has more than one count but fewer than ten. The rearrangement links TRBV15 to TRBJ2-7; 8 bases align to TRBD1. This CDR3 has 17 residues. Per the germline V gene, CDR1 is LNHNV and CDR2 is YYDKDF (reference sequence). Losses at the gene ends were 1 base for V and 2 bases for J; bases not matched to a gene: 10. CDR3 protein: CATSRGEAQGATYEQYF. Written as DNA, the CDR3 is TGTGCCACCAGCAGAGGGGAAGCGCAGGGGGCTACCTACGAGCAGTACTTC.

This clonotype was seen at least ten times. The chain joins TRBV13 to TRBJ1-6, with TRBD1 identical over 8 bases. Germline V gene data show CDR1 as PRHDT and CDR2 as FYEKMQ (reference sequence). V was pared by 4 bases and J by 6 bases, with 2 bases of the junction left unmatched. The CDR3 spans 14 residues. Here the CDR3 DNA reads TGTGCCAGCAGCTCAGGGGGCGGTAATTCACCCCTCCACTTT. Protein sequence: CASSSGGGNSPLHF.

This clonotype was seen many times. This chain joins TRBV28 and TRBJ2-7, with D possibly matching TRBD1 (5 bases). This CDR3 is 13 amino acids long. From germline, CDR1 is MDHEN and CDR2 SYDVKM. The germline V and J ends were trimmed by 6 bases and 3 bases, with 12 bases remaining between them. CDR3 sequence: CASSPTTDYEQYF. CDR3 in DNA: TGTGCCAGCAGCCCGACGACAGACTACGAGCAGTACTTC.

This clonotype was counted only a few times. The J gene is TRBJ2-7, the V gene TRBV20-1, with a weak D call TRBD1 (5 bases). The V and J ends lost 1 base and 5 bases respectively, with 9 bases between them. This CDR3 has 12 residues. Germline loops: CDR1 DFQATT, CDR2 SNEGSKA (reference sequence). In nucleotides, the CDR3 is TGCAGTGCTAGAGTTGTAGGGGACGAGCAGTACTTC. Translation gives CSARVVGDEQYF.

The J gene is TRBJ2-7, the V gene TRBV25-1; weak D call: TRBD2 (6 bases). Trimming left V 4 bases short and J 6 bases short, with 10 bases between. This CDR3 has 12 residues. CDR1 is MGHDK and CDR2 is SYGVNS in the germline V gene. The CDR3 loop reads CASSGGTSEQYF. DNA for the CDR3: TGTGCCAGCAGTGGAGGGACTTCCGAGCAGTACTTC.

Here the CDR3 DNA reads TGTGCCAGCAGTCAGGATAATACTGAAGCTTTCTTT. Its translation: CASSQDNTEAFF. The J gene is TRBJ1-1, the V gene TRBV7-2; D remains ambiguous. The CDR3 has 12 residues. V was shortened by 6 bases and J by 5 bases, with 10 bases between the two germline ends. Germline CDR1 SGHTA, CDR2 FQGNSA.

This clonotype was recorded at least ten times. The chain uses TRBV12-3 or TRBV12-4 and TRBJ2-7, with D possibly matching TRBD2 (5 bases). The V end was cut by 7 bases, the J end by 6 bases, with 19 bases between. The CDR3 is 14 amino acids. CDR3 DNA: TGTGCCAGCACCTCCCTACTAGACGCCGGCGAGCAGTACTTC. Its protein is CASTSLLDAGEQYF.

This rearrangement joins TRBV20-1 to TRBJ1-1; D remains ambiguous. V lost 6 bases and J 1 base, leaving 12 bases between the germline ends. Germline V lookup: CDR1 DFQATT, CDR2 SNEGSKA (reference sequence). CDR3 length: 13 residues. The CDR3 here is CSAPASENTEAFF. As DNA, the CDR3 is TGCAGTGCGCCCGCTTCAGAGAACACTGAAGCTTTCTTT.

This chain connects TRBV7-3 to TRBJ1-6; D gene uncertain. Germline V gene data show CDR1 as SGHTA and CDR2 as FQGTGA. Trimming removed 4 bases at V and 7 bases at J, with 14 bases between. The CDR3 totals 15 residues. CDR3 protein: CASSSSAQKNSPLHF. As DNA, the CDR3 is TGTGCCAGCAGCTCGTCGGCCCAGAAGAATTCACCCCTCCACTTT.

The rearrangement links TRBV7-3 to TRBJ2-5, with 9 nucleotides matching TRBD2. Unmatched junction bases numbered 15, after V lost 5 bases and J lost 5 bases. The CDR3 has 17 amino acids. CDR1 and CDR2 from the germline V gene are SGHTA and FQGTGA. The CDR3 DNA reads TGTGCCAGCAGCCAAGGCAGAGCGGGAGGTAGCATGGAGACCCAGTACTTC. This sequence encodes CASSQGRAGGSMETQYF.

V gene TRBV7-3 combines with J gene TRBJ2-2; D gene ambiguous. The V gene lost 5 bases and the J gene lost 4 bases, with 14 bases spanning the gap. The germline V gene has CDR1 SGHTA and CDR2 FQGTGA. The CDR3 is made up of 15 amino acids. The CDR3 loop is CASSQRHVGTGELFF. CDR3 bases: TGTGCCAGCAGCCAGAGACACGTGGGCACCGGGGAGCTGTTTTTT.

CDR3 region: CASSLNAVTRGEQFF. The CDR3 DNA reads as TGTGCCAGCAGTTTAAACGCCGTTACGAGGGGTGAGCAGTTCTTC. This chain links TRBV12-3 or TRBV12-4 with TRBJ2-1, with D perhaps given as TRBD1 or TRBD2 (5 bases each). There are 15 residues in the CDR3. Trimming pared 2 bases from V and 9 bases from J, leaving 17 bases between.

This chain connects TRBV7-6 to TRBJ2-7; D call uncertain. CDR3 length: 14 residues. Germline lookup yields CDR1 SGHVS and CDR2 FNYEAQ. Trimming removed 1 base from V and 2 bases from J, with 9 bases in between. CDR3 sequence (DNA): TGTGCCAGCAGCTTAGGTAGCTTGGCCTACGAGCAGTACTTC. This sequence encodes CASSLGSLAYEQYF. Full variable domain (remainder filled in from reference TRBV7-6 and TRBJ2-7): GAGVSQSPRYKVTKRGQDVALRCDPISGHVSLYWYRQALGQGPEFLTYFNYEAQQDKSGLPNDRFSAERPEGSISTLTIQRTEQRDSAMYRCASSLGSLAYEQYFGPGTRLTVT.

This clonotype came up many times. The chain couples TRBV6-5 to TRBJ2-3, with TRBD2 as a possible D gene (6 bases). V lost 5 bases, J lost 1 base, and 13 bases lay in between. Per germline, CDR1 MNHEY and CDR2 SVGAGI. This CDR3 is built from 15 residues. The CDR3 sequence is CASSGGWGRTDTQYF. CDR3 nucleotides: TGTGCCAGCAGTGGGGGGTGGGGCCGCACAGATACGCAGTATTTT.